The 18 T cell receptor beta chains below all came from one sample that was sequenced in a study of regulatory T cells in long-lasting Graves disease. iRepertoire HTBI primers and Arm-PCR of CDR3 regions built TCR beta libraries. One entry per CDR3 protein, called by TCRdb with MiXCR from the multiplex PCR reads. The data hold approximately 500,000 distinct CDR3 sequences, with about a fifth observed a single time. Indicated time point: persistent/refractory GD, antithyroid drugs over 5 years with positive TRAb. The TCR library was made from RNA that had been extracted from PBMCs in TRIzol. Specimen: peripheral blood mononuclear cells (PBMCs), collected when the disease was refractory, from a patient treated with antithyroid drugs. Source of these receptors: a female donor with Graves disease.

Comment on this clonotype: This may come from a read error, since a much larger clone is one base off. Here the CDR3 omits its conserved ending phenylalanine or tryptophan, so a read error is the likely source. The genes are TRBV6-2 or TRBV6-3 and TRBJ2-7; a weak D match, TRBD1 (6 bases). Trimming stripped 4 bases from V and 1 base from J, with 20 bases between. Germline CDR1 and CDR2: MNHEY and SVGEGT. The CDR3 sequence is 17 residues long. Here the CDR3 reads CASSSPSSGQTSYEQYS. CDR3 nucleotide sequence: TGTGCCAGCAGTTCGCCCTCCTCAGGACAGACTTCCTACGAGCAGTACTCC.

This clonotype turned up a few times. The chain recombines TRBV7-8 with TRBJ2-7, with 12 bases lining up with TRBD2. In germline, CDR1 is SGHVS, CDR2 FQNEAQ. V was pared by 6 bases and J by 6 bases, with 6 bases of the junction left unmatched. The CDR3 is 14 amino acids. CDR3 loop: CASRTSGGRGEQYF. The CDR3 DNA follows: TGTGCCAGCAGAACTAGCGGGGGGCGGGGCGAGCAGTACTTC.

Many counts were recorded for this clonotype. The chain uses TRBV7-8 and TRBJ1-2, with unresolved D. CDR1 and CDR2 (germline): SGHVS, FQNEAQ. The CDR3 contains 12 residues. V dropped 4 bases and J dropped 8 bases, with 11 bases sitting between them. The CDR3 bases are TGTGCCAGCAGCTATCTAGGAAGAGGCTACACCTTC. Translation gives CASSYLGRGYTF.

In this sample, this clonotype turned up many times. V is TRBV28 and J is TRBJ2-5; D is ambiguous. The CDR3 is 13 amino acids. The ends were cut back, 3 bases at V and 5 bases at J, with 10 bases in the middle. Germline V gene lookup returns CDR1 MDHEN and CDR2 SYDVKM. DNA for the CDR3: TGTGCCAGCAGTTTTGATGGGTGGGAGACCCAGTACTTC. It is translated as CASSFDGWETQYF.

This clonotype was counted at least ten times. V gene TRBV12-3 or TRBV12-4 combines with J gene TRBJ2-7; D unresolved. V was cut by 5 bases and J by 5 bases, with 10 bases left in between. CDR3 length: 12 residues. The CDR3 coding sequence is TGTGCCAGCAGTCCTAGTCGAAACGAGCAGTACTTC. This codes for CASSPSRNEQYF.

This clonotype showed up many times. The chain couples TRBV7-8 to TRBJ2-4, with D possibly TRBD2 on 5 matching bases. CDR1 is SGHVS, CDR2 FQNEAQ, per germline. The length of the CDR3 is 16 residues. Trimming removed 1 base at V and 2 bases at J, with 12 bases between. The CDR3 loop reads CASSLGPSRPKNIQYF. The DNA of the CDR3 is TGTGCCAGCAGCTTAGGTCCTAGCAGACCCAAAAACATTCAGTACTTC.

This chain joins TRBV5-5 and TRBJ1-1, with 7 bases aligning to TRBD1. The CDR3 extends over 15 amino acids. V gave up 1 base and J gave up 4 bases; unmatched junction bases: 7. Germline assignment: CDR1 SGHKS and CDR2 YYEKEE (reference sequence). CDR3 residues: CASSLLDRVVTEAFF. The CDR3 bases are TGTGCCAGCAGCTTGCTCGACAGGGTTGTCACTGAAGCTTTCTTT.

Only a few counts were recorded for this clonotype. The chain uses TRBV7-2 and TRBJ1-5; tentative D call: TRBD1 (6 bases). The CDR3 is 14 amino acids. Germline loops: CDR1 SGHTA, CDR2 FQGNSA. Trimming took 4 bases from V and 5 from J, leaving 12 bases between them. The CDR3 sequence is CASSYTGSDQPQHF. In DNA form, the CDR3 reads TGTGCCAGCAGCTATACAGGGTCCGATCAGCCCCAGCATTTT.

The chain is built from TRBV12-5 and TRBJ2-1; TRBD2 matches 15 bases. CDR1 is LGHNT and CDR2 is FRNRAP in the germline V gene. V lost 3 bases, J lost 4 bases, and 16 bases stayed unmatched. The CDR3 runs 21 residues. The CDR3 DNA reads TGTGCTAGTGGTTTTGGACTAGCGGGAGGGCGGGGAGGTTACCTTTACAATGAGCAGTTCTTC. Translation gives CASGFGLAGGRGGYLYNEQFF.

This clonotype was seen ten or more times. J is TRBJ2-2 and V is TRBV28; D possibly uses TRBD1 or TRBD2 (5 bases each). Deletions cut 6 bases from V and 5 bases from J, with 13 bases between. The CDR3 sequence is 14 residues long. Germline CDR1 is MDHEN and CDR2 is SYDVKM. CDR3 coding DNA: TGTGCCAGCAGCCTAGGGACGGGGACCGGGGAGCTGTTTTTT. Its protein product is CASSLGTGTGELFF.

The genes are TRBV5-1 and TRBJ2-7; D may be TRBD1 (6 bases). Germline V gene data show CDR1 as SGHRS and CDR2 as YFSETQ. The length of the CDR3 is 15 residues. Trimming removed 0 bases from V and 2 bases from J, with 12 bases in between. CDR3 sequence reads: CASSLGPGQPYEQYF. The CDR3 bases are TGCGCCAGCAGCTTGGGTCCCGGACAGCCCTACGAGCAGTACTTC.

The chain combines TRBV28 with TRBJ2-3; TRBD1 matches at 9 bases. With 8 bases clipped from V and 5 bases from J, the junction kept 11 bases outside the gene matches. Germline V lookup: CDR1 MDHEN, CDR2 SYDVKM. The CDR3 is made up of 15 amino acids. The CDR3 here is CASCPGDRVLDTQYF. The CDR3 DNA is TGTGCCAGCTGCCCGGGGGACAGGGTGTTAGATACGCAGTATTTT.

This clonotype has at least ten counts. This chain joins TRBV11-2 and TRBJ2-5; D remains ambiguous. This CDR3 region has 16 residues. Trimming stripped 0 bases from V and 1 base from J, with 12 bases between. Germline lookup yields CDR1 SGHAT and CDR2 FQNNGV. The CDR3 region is CASSLDYGPVQETQYF. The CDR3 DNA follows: TGTGCCAGCAGCTTAGATTACGGGCCAGTCCAAGAGACCCAGTACTTC.

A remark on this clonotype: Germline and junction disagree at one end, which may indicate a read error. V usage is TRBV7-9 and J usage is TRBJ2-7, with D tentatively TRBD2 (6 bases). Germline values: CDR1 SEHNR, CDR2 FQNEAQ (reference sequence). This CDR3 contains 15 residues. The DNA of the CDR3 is TGTGCCAGCAGCTCATCCGGGGGTAGCCCCTACGAGCAGCACTTC. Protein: CASSSSGGSPYEQHF.

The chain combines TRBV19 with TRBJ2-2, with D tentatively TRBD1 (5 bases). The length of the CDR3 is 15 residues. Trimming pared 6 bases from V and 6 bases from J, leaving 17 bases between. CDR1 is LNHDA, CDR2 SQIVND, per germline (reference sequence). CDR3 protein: CASREAGQIPGELFF. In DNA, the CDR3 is TGTGCCAGTAGAGAGGCCGGACAAATCCCCGGGGAGCTGTTTTTT.

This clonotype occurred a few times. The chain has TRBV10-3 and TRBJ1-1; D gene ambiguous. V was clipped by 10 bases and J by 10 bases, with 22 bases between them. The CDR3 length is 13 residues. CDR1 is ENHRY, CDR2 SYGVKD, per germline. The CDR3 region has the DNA TGTGCCACAACGGGATCCGGACCCCGGGGAGCTTTCTTT. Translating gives CATTGSGPRGAFF.

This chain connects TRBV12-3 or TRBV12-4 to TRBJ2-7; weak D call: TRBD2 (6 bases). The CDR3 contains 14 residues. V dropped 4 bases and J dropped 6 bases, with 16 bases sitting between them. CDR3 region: CASSSWLGGTEQYF. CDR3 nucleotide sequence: TGTGCCAGCAGTTCCTGGTTAGGAGGGACCGAGCAGTACTTC.

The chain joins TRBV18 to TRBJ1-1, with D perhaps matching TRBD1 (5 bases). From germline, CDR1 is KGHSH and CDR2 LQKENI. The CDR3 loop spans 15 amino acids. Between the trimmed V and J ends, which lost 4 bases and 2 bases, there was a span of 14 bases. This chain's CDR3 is CASSLEGPFNTEAFF. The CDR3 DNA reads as TGTGCCAGCTCACTGGAGGGACCCTTCAACACTGAAGCTTTCTTT.